The T cell receptor beta chain under discussion was sequenced for a study of cytomegalovirus exposure and HLA in healthy donors. Study-wide results and limits: Sequencing artifact likely explains a cluster of highly shared sequence variants. Trimming of TCR beta V- and J-genes showed a link, identified in a later analysis, to a missense DCLRE1C variant.

Trimming removed 0 bases from V and 5 bases from J, with 11 bases in between. From germline, CDR1 is LNHDA and CDR2 SQIVND (reference sequence). This CDR3 has 15 residues. The PCR used 60 Vbeta and 13 Jbeta primers. Methods used by the authors: Among the unique TCR beta chains that a later analysis counted, 75 million to 85 million in all, about 10 million were shared. Clones were sequenced by immunoSEQ multiplex PCR, and TCRdb holds only the in-frame ones, with some missing. V and J calls and clone size are copied from that table; D and trimming were computed from the DNA. Here the sample spans roughly 100,000 clones, around 74% being singletons. To note about this clone: Its antigen is not identified.

As for the donors, each was a healthy bone marrow donor. The sequenced sample consisted of PBMCs. The TCR was taken from a man aged 35-49 years in good health and CMV-seropositive. The chain recombines TRBV19 with TRBJ2-1; D not resolved. Written as DNA, the CDR3 is TGTGCCAGTAGTATAGACCCCAGTACGCACAATGAGCAGTTCTTC. This translates into CASSIDPSTHNEQFF.